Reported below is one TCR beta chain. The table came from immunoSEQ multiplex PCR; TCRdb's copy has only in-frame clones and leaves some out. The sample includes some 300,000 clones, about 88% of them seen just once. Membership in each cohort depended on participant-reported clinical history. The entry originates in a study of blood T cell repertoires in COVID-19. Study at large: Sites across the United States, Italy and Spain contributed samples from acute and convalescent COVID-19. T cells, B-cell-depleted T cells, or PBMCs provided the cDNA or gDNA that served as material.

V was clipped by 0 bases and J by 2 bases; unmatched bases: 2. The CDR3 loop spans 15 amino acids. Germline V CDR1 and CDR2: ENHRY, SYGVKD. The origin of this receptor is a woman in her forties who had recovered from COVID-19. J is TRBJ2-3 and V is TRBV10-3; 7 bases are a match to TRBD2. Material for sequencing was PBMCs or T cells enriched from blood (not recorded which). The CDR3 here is CAISESAGVTDTQYF. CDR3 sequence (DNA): TGTGCCATCAGTGAGTCGGCGGGGGTCACAGATACGCAGTATTTT.